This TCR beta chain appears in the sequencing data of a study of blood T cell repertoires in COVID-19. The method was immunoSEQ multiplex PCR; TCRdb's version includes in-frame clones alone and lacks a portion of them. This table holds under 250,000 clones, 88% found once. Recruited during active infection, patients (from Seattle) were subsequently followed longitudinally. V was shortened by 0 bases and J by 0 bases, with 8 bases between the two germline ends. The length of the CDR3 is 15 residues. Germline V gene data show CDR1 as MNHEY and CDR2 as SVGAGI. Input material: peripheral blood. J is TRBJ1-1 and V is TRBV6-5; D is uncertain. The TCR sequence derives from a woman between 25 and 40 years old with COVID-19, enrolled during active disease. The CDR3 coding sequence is TGTGCCAGCAGTTACTCCGTCCCCGTGAACACTGAAGCTTTCTTT. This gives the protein CASSYSVPVNTEAFF.